This T cell receptor (beta chain) was retrieved from a study of T cells in Graves' hyperthyroidism and ophthalmopathy. Findings and caveats of the study: Blood held most thyroid clonotypes expanded above 0.001 frequency.

Amplified TCR beta CDR3 regions derived from RNA transcripts. HTBI primers drove first-round RT-PCR of the TCR CDR3. MiXCR, applied by TCRdb to the multiplex PCR reads, yields one record per CDR3 protein. The table has around 530,000 distinct CDR3 sequences, more than 15% seen once. To note about this clonotype: Its antigen remains unknown.

Germline V lookup: CDR1 GTSNPN, CDR2 SVGIG (reference sequence). The CDR3 length is 15 residues. With 3 bases removed from V and 3 bases from J, the gap between germline ends came to 17 bases. Criteria for exclusion of patients were uncontrolled infection, other autoimmune disease, pregnancy or lactation. Based on clinical symptoms, serum thyroxine and TRAb, thyroid ultrasound and orbital computed tomography, diagnoses were reached. Extraction of PBMCs used roughly 9.4 ml of fresh peripheral blood. The TCR comes from a woman aged 18-29 years with Graves' ophthalmopathy. What was sequenced was blood. The chain carries TRBV30 and TRBJ1-1, with TRBD1 as a possible D gene (5 bases). The CDR3 coding sequence is TGTGCCTGGAGGGGGCCAGGGAGGGGTTACACTGAAGCTTTCTTT. This translates into CAWRGPGRGYTEAFF.